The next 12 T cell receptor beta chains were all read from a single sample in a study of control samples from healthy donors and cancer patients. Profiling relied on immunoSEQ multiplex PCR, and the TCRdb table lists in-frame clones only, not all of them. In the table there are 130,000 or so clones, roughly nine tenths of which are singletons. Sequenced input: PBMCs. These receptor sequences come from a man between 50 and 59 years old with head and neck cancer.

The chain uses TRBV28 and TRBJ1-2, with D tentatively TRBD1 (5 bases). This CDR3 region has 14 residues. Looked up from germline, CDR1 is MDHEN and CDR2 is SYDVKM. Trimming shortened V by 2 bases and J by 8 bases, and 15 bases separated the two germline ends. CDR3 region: CASSLGGVRDGYTF. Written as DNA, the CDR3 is TGTGCCAGCAGTTTAGGCGGGGTCCGGGACGGCTACACCTTC.

CDR3 amino acids: CASSLRMNTEAFF. CDR3 coding DNA: TGTGCCAGCAGTTTACGGATGAACACTGAAGCTTTCTTT. The gene calls are TRBV28 and TRBJ1-1; D is uncertain. There are 13 residues in the CDR3. Per the germline V gene, CDR1 is MDHEN and CDR2 is SYDVKM. V gave up 2 bases and J gave up 0 bases, with 4 bases separating them.

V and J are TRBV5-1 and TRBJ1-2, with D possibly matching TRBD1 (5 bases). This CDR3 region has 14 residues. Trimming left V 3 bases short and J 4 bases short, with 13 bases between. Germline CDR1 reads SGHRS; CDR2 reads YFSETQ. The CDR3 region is CASSSYEGAYGYTF. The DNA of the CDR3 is TGCGCCAGCAGCTCCTACGAAGGGGCCTATGGCTACACCTTC.

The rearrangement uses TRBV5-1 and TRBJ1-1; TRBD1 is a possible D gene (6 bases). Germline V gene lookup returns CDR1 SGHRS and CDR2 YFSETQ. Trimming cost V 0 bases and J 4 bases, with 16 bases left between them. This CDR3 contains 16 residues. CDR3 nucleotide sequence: TGCGCCAGCAGCTTGGTAAAGGGGGGCGCTGGCACTGAAGCTTTCTTT. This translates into CASSLVKGGAGTEAFF. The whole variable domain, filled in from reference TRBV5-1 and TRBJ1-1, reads KAGVTQTPRYLIKTRGQQVTLSCSPISGHRSVSWYQQTPGQGLQFLFEYFSETQRNKGNFPGRFSGRQFSNSRSEMNVSTLELGDSALYLCASSLVKGGAGTEAFFGQGTRLTVV.

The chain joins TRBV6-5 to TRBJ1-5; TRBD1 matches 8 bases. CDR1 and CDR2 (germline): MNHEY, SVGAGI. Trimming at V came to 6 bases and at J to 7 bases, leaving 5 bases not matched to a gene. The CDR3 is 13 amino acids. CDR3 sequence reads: CASSFTGGQPQHF. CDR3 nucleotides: TGTGCCAGCAGCTTTACAGGGGGGCAGCCCCAGCATTTT.

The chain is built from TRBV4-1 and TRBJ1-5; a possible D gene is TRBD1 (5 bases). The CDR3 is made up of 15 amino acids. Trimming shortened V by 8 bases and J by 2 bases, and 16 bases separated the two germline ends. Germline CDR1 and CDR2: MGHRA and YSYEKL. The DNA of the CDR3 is TGCGCCAGCCGCTTGGGGGGAGGGGGCAATCAGCCCCAGCATTTT. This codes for CASRLGGGGNQPQHF.

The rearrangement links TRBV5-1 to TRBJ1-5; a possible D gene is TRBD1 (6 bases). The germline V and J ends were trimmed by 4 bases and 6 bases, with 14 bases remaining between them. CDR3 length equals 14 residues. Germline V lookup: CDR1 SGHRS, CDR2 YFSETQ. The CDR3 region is CASSLDSVGQPQHF. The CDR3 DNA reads TGCGCCAGCAGCCTGGACAGTGTAGGTCAGCCCCAGCATTTT.

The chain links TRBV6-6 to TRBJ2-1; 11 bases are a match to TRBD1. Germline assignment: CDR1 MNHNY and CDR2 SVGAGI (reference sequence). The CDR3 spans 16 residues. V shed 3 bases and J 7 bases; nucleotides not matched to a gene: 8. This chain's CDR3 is CASSYPGQGAWNEQFF. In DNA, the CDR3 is TGTGCCAGCAGTTATCCTGGACAGGGGGCATGGAATGAGCAGTTCTTC.

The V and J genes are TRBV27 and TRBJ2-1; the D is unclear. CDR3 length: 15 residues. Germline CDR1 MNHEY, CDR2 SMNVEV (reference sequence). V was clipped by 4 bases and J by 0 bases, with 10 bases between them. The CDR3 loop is CASSSTVSSYNEQFF. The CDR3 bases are TGTGCCAGCAGTTCGACGGTAAGCTCCTACAATGAGCAGTTCTTC.

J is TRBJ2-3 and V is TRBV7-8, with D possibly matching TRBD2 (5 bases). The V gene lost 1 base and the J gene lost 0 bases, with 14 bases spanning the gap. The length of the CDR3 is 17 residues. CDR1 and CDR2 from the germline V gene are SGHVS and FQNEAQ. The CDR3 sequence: CASSLGRGRSSTDTQYF. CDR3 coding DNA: TGTGCCAGCAGCTTAGGGAGAGGGCGGTCTAGCACAGATACGCAGTATTTT.

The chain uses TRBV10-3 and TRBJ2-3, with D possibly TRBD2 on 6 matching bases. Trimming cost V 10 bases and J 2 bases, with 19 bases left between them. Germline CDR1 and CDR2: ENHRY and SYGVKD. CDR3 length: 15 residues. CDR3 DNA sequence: TGTGCCACCTTAGCGGATTGGGGCTTCACAGATACGCAGTATTTT. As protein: CATLADWGFTDTQYF.

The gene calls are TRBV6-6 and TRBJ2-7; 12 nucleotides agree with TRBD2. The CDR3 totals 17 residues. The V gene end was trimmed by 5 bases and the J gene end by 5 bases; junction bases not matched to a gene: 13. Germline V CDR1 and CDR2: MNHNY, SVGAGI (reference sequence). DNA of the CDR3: TGTGCCAGCAGTCCCCGGGCTAGCGGGAGGGCCACCAACGAGCAGTACTTC. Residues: CASSPRASGRATNEQYF.